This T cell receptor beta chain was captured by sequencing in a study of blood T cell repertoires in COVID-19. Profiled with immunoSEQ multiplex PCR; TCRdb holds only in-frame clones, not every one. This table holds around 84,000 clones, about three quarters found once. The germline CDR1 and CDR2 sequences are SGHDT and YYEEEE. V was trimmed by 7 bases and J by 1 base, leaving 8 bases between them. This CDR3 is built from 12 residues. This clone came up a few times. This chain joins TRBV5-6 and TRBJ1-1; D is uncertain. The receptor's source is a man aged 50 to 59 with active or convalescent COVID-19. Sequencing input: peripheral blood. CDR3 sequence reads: CASDAGNTEAFF. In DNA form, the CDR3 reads TGTGCCAGCGACGCAGGGAACACTGAAGCTTTCTTT. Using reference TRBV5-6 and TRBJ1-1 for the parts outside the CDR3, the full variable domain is DAGVTQSPTHLIKTRGQQVTLRCSPKSGHDTVSWYQQALGQGPQFIFQYYEEEERQRGNFPDRFSGHQFPNYSSELNVNALLLGDSALYLCASDAGNTEAFFGQGTRLTVV.